This TCR beta chain was identified in a study of T cells of healthy individuals. Trimming stripped 11 bases from V and 3 bases from J, with 13 bases between. Germline V CDR1 and CDR2: MDHEN, SYDVKM. CDR3 length: 12 amino acids. Many counts were recorded for this clonotype. TCRdb re-analysed the 5' RACE reads in MiXCR, keeping a single row per CDR3 protein. The data contain around 100,000 distinct CDR3 sequences, under 20% of them singletons. The rearrangement links TRBV28 to TRBJ1-1; the D gene is possibly TRBD1 (5 bases). The source is a human donor in good health. CDR3 sequence: CAGRGPYTEAFF. The CDR3 DNA is TGTGCCGGGAGGGGCCCCTACACTGAAGCTTTCTTT.